The 3 T cell receptor beta chains presented below share a single source sample, sequenced in a study of lymphopenia after photon versus proton radiotherapy. Assay used: immunoSEQ multiplex PCR; TCRdb lists only in-frame clones, some missing. The sample yields fewer than 65,000 clones, about 86% seen once. The starting material was peripheral blood, obtained from a patient treated with photon-based radiotherapy. These receptors were collected from a middle-aged man with gastric cancer.

The genes are TRBV7-3 and TRBJ2-1; D is possibly TRBD1 (6 bases). The ends were cut back, 5 bases at V and 9 bases at J, with 17 bases in the middle. CDR3 length: 14 amino acids. Germline values: CDR1 SGHTA, CDR2 FQGTGA. The CDR3 spells CASSPRSGDGEQFF. CDR3 DNA sequence: TGTGCCAGCAGCCCCCGGTCAGGGGATGGTGAGCAGTTCTTC.

This clone was detected a few times. The chain combines TRBV5-4 with TRBJ2-3; the D gene is possibly TRBD1 (6 bases). Germline V gives CDR1 SGHNT, CDR2 YYREEE (reference sequence). The V gene lost 0 bases and the J gene lost 2 bases, with 7 bases spanning the gap. CDR3 length: 14 amino acids. The CDR3 sequence: CASSLDRATDTQYF. The CDR3 nucleotides read TGTGCCAGCAGCTTGGACAGGGCCACAGATACGCAGTATTTT.

V is TRBV30 and J is TRBJ2-5; a possible D gene is TRBD1 (5 bases). Trimming removed 5 bases from V and 5 bases from J, with 12 bases in between. CDR1 and CDR2 (germline): GTSNPN, SVGIG (reference sequence). The CDR3 is 12 residues long. CDR3 in amino acids: CAWSGRVETQYF. The CDR3, as DNA: TGTGCCTGGTCTGGCAGGGTGGAGACCCAGTACTTC.